This T cell receptor beta chain came from a study of beta chain features in type 1 diabetes. Study-wide context: Investigators examined roughly 99,000,000 sorted cells across all samples.

Germline V gives CDR1 MRHNA, CDR2 SNTAGT. V lost 5 bases and J lost 8, with 9 bases in between. The CDR3 extends over 11 amino acids. This clone was counted between two and nine times. Its target is unknown. Expressed TCRB transcripts got sequenced, as all isolated RNA was reverse transcribed. Measured with immunoSEQ multiplex PCR; TCRdb has only the in-frame clones, and not every one. Altogether about 620,000 clones are present, around 16% being singletons, with the ten largest covering more than 0.08%. Broader study findings: A possible short-template PCR bias applies equally to patients and controls. Sequencing used cDNA, and cells with high TCR expression could therefore be over-represented. The study found fewer insertions and more deletions at VDJ junctions in type 1 diabetes patients.

This TCR derives from a man between 18 and 35 years old in good health. Sequences were obtained from naive CD4+ T cells from blood. This chain uses TRBV6-4 with TRBJ1-1; a possible D gene is TRBD1 (5 bases). CDR3 sequence reads: CASSQGGEAFF. CDR3 bases: TGTGCCAGCAGTCAGGGAGGGGAAGCTTTCTTT.